This TCR beta chain was captured in a study of metastatic and nonmetastatic thyroid tumors. Study information: Repertoire data that came from the blood and tumor or nodule tissue of malignant and benign thyroid patients were compared. Broader study findings: Within blood and tumor, benign nodules reportedly had significantly lower TCR beta diversity than malignant thyroid tumors did.

The authors' processing: The authors used CDR3 differences across clinicopathological groups to build a distant-metastasis classifier for papillary thyroid cancer. TCRdb reassembled clones from the PCR reads with MiXCR. TCRdb, not the authors, supplied the V and J calls. The sample yields about 39,000 clones, roughly a sixth seen once. This clone has at least ten counts. The antigen is unknown. Thyroid surgery was performed in patients who had received no treatment beforehand. The junction had 4 bases not matched to a gene; V was cut back by 7 bases and J by 1 base. Germline lookup yields CDR1 ENHRY and CDR2 SYGVKD. CDR3 length: 14 residues.

J is TRBJ2-1 and V is TRBV10-3; 7 bases map to TRBD2. Sample: blood. The receptor was isolated from a female donor with papillary thyroid cancer or a benign thyroid nodule (not recorded which). Some clones in this sample may be carry-over from other donors' samples. In DNA, the CDR3 is TGTGCCATCAAAGAGCGGGGATCCTACAATGAGCAGTTCTTC. Protein sequence: CAIKERGSYNEQFF.